A single T cell receptor beta chain is shown here with its context. TCRdb's copy holds only in-frame clones and misses some; the assay was immunoSEQ multiplex PCR. Of hundreds of thousands of clones in the sample, about 91% were seen once. The sample belongs to a study of blood T cell repertoires in COVID-19. Whole-study context: From T cells, B-cell-depleted T cells, or PBMCs came the material, which was cDNA or gDNA.

Seattle patients were enrolled during active infection and followed longitudinally. This sequence was found in a woman aged 25 to 45 with COVID-19, enrolled during active disease. The sequencing input was peripheral blood.

The CDR3 is CASRQTYEQYF. The CDR3 nucleotides read TGTGCCAGCAGGCAGACCTACGAGCAGTACTTC. The chain is built from TRBV7-2 and TRBJ2-7; D not certain. The CDR3 consists of 11 residues. V lost 6 bases and J 2 bases, leaving 5 bases between the germline ends. CDR1 and CDR2 (germline): SGHTA, FQGNSA.